A single sample gave rise to the 18 T cell receptor beta chains below, sequenced in a study of identical twins. TCRdb re-called the 5' RACE reads through MiXCR, storing one row per CDR3 protein. The data contain hundreds of thousands of distinct CDR3 sequences, more than 12% of them seen just once; the ten biggest clones take up 8.8%. Sequenced material: memory (CD45RO+) T cells sorted from blood. The origin of the receptors is a woman between 18 and 30 years old in good health.

Ten or more counts support this clonotype. The chain uses TRBV5-1 and TRBJ1-2, with a tentative D call TRBD1 (6 bases). Germline loops: CDR1 SGHRS, CDR2 YFSETQ. CDR3 length equals 15 residues. V was pared by 0 bases and J by 2 bases, with 11 bases between. The CDR3 bases are TGCGCCAGCAGCTTGGGGGACACCCCCAACTATGGCTACACCTTC. Amino acid sequence: CASSLGDTPNYGYTF.

This clonotype turned up a few times. The chain carries TRBV6-2 or TRBV6-3 and TRBJ1-1; TRBD1 is a possible D gene (5 bases). The CDR3 length is 13 residues. The germline V gene has CDR1 MNHEY and CDR2 SVGEGT. The V and J ends lost 4 bases and 5 bases respectively, with 11 bases between them. The chain's CDR3 is CASSFWGTTEAFF. The CDR3 DNA follows: TGTGCCAGCAGTTTCTGGGGGACGACTGAAGCTTTCTTT.

This clonotype was observed a handful of times. The chain employs TRBV20-1 and TRBJ2-5; unclear D gene. CDR3 length: 12 residues. V was pared by 4 bases and J by 3 bases, with 9 bases between. Germline CDR1 reads DFQATT; CDR2 reads SNEGSKA (reference sequence). The CDR3 sequence is CSAIRLKETQYF. CDR3 bases: TGCAGTGCTATACGTCTAAAAGAGACCCAGTACTTC.

At least ten counts were recorded for this clonotype. The chain recombines TRBV20-1 with TRBJ1-1; possible D gene TRBD1, 6 bases. With 5 bases removed from V and 3 bases from J, the gap between germline ends came to 16 bases. CDR3 length equals 14 residues. Germline CDR1 is DFQATT and CDR2 is SNEGSKA (reference sequence). The CDR3 nucleotides read TGCAGTGCTCAAGGGGGTGGGGGGGACACTGAAGCTTTCTTT. Protein: CSAQGGGGDTEAFF.

The V gene is TRBV9, the J gene TRBJ2-1, with no clear D. V was shortened by 1 base and J by 6 bases, with 5 bases between the two germline ends. This CDR3 is 12 amino acids long. Germline-derived CDR1 and CDR2 are SGDLS and YYNGEE. The CDR3 DNA reads as TGTGCCAGCAGCGTACGAGCCAATGAGCAGTTCTTC. Protein: CASSVRANEQFF.

The rearrangement uses TRBV10-3 and TRBJ2-1; D possibly uses TRBD1 or TRBD2 (5 bases each). V dropped 7 bases and J dropped 4 bases, with 14 bases sitting between them. Germline CDR1 is ENHRY and CDR2 is SYGVKD. The CDR3 runs to 14 residues. The CDR3 DNA follows: TGTGCCATCACCGGGGACGCCCGGTACAATGAGCAGTTCTTC. It translates to CAITGDARYNEQFF.

This chain uses TRBV29-1 with TRBJ1-2, with no clear D. Germline CDR1 is SQVTM and CDR2 is ANQGSEA. The CDR3 covers 11 residues. Trimming took 7 bases from V and 3 from J, leaving 9 bases between them. The CDR3 spells CSGGGDYGYTF. CDR3 coding DNA: TGCAGCGGTGGTGGGGACTATGGCTACACCTTC. Supplemented by reference TRBV29-1 and TRBJ1-2, the full variable domain reads SAVISQKPSRDICQRGTSLTIQCQVDSQVTMMFWYRQQPGQSLTLIATANQGSEATYESGFVIDKFPISRPNLTFSTLTVSNMSPEDSSIYLCSGGGDYGYTFGSGTRLTVV.

This clonotype was observed at least ten times. The V and J genes are TRBV6-2 or TRBV6-3 and TRBJ2-7; D may correspond to TRBD1 or TRBD2 (5 bases each). This CDR3 has 14 residues. Trimming took off 7 bases at V and 4 bases at J, with 17 bases between the two ends. Germline CDR1 MNHEY, CDR2 SVGEGT. The CDR3 sequence is CASTWDPETYEQYF. The CDR3 DNA is TGTGCCAGCACCTGGGACCCTGAGACGTACGAGCAGTACTTC.

This clonotype was picked up many times. The chain employs TRBV28 and TRBJ1-2; D is ambiguous. V lost 4 bases to trimming and J lost 4 bases, with 13 bases between them. The CDR3 covers 14 residues. In germline, CDR1 is MDHEN, CDR2 SYDVKM. The CDR3 sequence is CASSSLDGGYGYTF. The CDR3 coding sequence is TGTGCCAGCAGTTCACTGGACGGTGGCTATGGCTACACCTTC.

This clonotype was seen a few times. The rearrangement joins TRBV6-5 to TRBJ1-4; no clear D gene. From germline, CDR1 is MNHEY and CDR2 SVGAGI. V was shortened by 3 bases and J by 10 bases, with 15 bases between the two germline ends. CDR3 size: 14 residues. In DNA, the CDR3 is TGTGCCAGCAGTTATGAGGCCGTCCCGGGAAAACTGTTTTTT. It codes for CASSYEAVPGKLFF.

The chain has TRBV6-4 and TRBJ2-3, with D perhaps TRBD1 (6 bases). CDR3 length: 14 residues. The V gene's germline CDR1 is MRHNA and CDR2 SNTAGT. V lost 4 bases and J 1 base, leaving 9 bases between the germline ends. CDR3 amino acids: CASSGSGGTDTQYF. The CDR3 nucleotides are TGTGCCAGCAGTGGTTCAGGGGGCACAGATACGCAGTATTTT.

The chain employs TRBV7-2 and TRBJ2-3; D is ambiguous. The CDR3 length is 15 residues. Per the germline V gene, CDR1 is SGHTA and CDR2 is FQGNSA. V lost 1 base to trimming and J lost 6 bases, with 14 bases between them. In DNA form, the CDR3 reads TGTGCCAGCAGCTTAGACGCTGGCAGTGGGGATACGCAGTATTTT. It is translated as CASSLDAGSGDTQYF.

This clonotype was detected a few times. The gene calls are TRBV12-3 or TRBV12-4 and TRBJ2-3; D is perhaps TRBD1 or TRBD2 (5 bases each). Trimming shortened V by 7 bases and J by 4 bases, and 12 bases separated the two germline ends. The CDR3 runs 13 residues. This CDR3 reads CASTKGSADTQYF. CDR3 in DNA: TGTGCCAGCACCAAGGGGAGTGCAGATACGCAGTATTTT.

This chain connects TRBV3-1 to TRBJ2-6; no clear D gene. Germline V lookup: CDR1 LGHDT, CDR2 YNNKEL (reference sequence). The V and J ends lost 1 base and 3 bases respectively, with 4 bases between them. The CDR3 runs to 14 residues. The CDR3 region has the DNA TGTGCCAGCAGCCAAGTCGGTGGGGCCAACGTCCTGACTTTC. Its translation: CASSQVGGANVLTF.

V usage is TRBV5-1 and J usage is TRBJ2-1; 12 positions match TRBD2. Germline CDR1 is SGHRS and CDR2 is YFSETQ. The V segment lost 3 bases and the J segment 8 bases; nucleotides outside the gene matches: 6. There are 15 residues in the CDR3. CDR3 region: CASSSGTSGLDEQFF. The CDR3 coding sequence is TGCGCCAGCAGCTCGGGGACTAGCGGGCTTGATGAGCAGTTCTTC.

This clonotype was detected only a few times. CDR3 sequence (DNA): TGCGCCAGCAGCTTGCAGGGGGACTTCTACGAGCAGTACTTC. Residues: CASSLQGDFYEQYF. The V gene is TRBV5-1, the J gene TRBJ2-7; TRBD1 might be the D (7 bases). The CDR3 has 14 residues. Germline lookup yields CDR1 SGHRS and CDR2 YFSETQ. V dropped 1 base and J dropped 3 bases, with 11 bases sitting between them.

This clonotype has a count of ten or more. The chain combines TRBV12-3 or TRBV12-4 with TRBJ2-7, with D unclear. V lost 2 bases and J lost 1, with 3 bases in between. The CDR3 consists of 12 residues. CDR3 sequence: CASSLTSYEQYF. CDR3 nucleotides: TGTGCCAGCAGTTTAACTTCCTACGAGCAGTACTTC.

This clonotype has ten or more counts. The chain is built from TRBV20-1 and TRBJ1-2; D not resolved. V was clipped by 1 base and J by 6 bases, with 18 bases between them. Germline CDR1 is DFQATT and CDR2 is SNEGSKA (reference sequence). The CDR3 totals 15 residues. DNA of the CDR3: TGCAGTGCTAGAGTAGGAACACTCAGTATTGATGGCTACACCTTC. Residues: CSARVGTLSIDGYTF.